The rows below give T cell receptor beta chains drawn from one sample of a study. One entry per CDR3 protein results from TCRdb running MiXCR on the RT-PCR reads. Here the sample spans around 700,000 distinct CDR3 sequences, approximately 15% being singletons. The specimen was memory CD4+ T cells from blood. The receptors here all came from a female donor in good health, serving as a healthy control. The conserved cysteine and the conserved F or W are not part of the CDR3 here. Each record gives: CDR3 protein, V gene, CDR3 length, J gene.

SARAQGQIYNEQF TRBV20-1 13 TRBJ2-1
ASTLRGASGYT TRBV12-3/TRBV12-4 11 TRBJ1-2
ASSPFRERAF TRBV7-9 10 TRBJ1-1
ASSPRQGDNEQF TRBV18 12 TRBJ2-1
ASSLVGGEGAMQPQH TRBV27 15 TRBJ1-5
ATSREQGYSYEQY TRBV15 13 TRBJ2-7
ASSLAEDQTQY TRBV12-3/TRBV12-4 11 TRBJ2-3
ASSLRAGGQETQY TRBV7-2 13 TRBJ2-5
ASRKGVSTDTQY TRBV12-3/TRBV12-4 12 TRBJ2-3
ASSPQDRGYT TRBV5-6 10 TRBJ1-2
ASSQIGGPGELF TRBV3-1 12 TRBJ2-2
SARVADLLAERDTQY TRBV20-1 15 TRBJ2-3
SARWSRANSGNTIY TRBV20-1 14 TRBJ1-3
ASSFRAGNQPQH TRBV27 12 TRBJ1-5
ASSYRRSNSPLH TRBV6-5 12 TRBJ1-6
ASSLEASNTGELF TRBV7-6 13 TRBJ2-2
ASKPGHSTEAF TRBV6-5 11 TRBJ1-1
ASSQALANTDTQY TRBV4-3 13 TRBJ2-3
ASRSQANSYEQY TRBV12-3/TRBV12-4 12 TRBJ2-7
ASSVAGTDTQY TRBV9 11 TRBJ2-3
ASSISLEGNQPQH TRBV7-9 13 TRBJ1-5
ASRLGVSYEQY TRBV12-3/TRBV12-4 11 TRBJ2-7
ASSEWGGNLCQH TRBV25-1 12 TRBJ1-5
ASSPPPDSSYNSPLH TRBV6-2/TRBV6-3 15 TRBJ1-6
ASRDLRASRGYNEQF TRBV6-6 15 TRBJ2-1
AWSVLPGGRCV TRBV30 11 TRBJ2-1
ASSLGTGAGEFNSPLH TRBV5-1 16 TRBJ1-6
ASSLALAGAGNTEAF TRBV5-5 15 TRBJ1-1
ASSPGDRGRTEQF TRBV7-3 13 TRBJ2-1
ASSSMANTGELF TRBV27 12 TRBJ2-2
ASSIGLVSYNEQF TRBV19 13 TRBJ2-1
ASSPQGGGDSSSYNEQF TRBV7-9 17 TRBJ2-1
ASSWGRIYEQF TRBV27 11 TRBJ2-1
ASSVSGTKTGEQY TRBV9 13 TRBJ2-7
AILRDGAMGEQF TRBV10-3 12 TRBJ2-1
ASSLAKTGSYEQY TRBV3-1 13 TRBJ2-7
ASSPFSPRGYNEQF TRBV6-1 14 TRBJ2-1
ASSPRLLDEKLF TRBV7-2 12 TRBJ1-4
ASSLVEINTGELF TRBV5-1 13 TRBJ2-2
ASSLGTSGTNADTQY TRBV7-9 15 TRBJ2-3
ASSLNQGAAETQY TRBV7-2 13 TRBJ2-5
ASSQRQANTGELF TRBV11-2 13 TRBJ2-2
ASSLYRDDYGYT TRBV5-1 12 TRBJ1-2
ASSPPAGGRNNEQF TRBV18 14 TRBJ2-1
ASSLMLSSVTDTQY TRBV5-1 14 TRBJ2-3
SARDLRVQGSTDTQY TRBV20-1 15 TRBJ2-3